The clone carrying this T cell receptor (beta chain) was detected many times. Its specificity is unknown. The data stem from a study of identical twins. Study-level points and caveats: The analysis was cross-sectional rather than longitudinal within donors.

The junction had 4 bases not matched to a gene; V was cut back by 3 bases and J by 2 bases. Germline CDR1 is SGHRS and CDR2 is YFSETQ. The CDR3 spans 15 residues. TCRdb independently ran MiXCR on the 5' RACE reads; one entry per CDR3 protein. The repertoire holds roughly 470,000 distinct CDR3 sequences, with 13% to 15% as singletons. In addition, the sample was reused for a study of yellow fever vaccine responses in identical twins.

What was sequenced was CD4+ T cells sorted from blood. The chain links TRBV5-1 to TRBJ2-3; 9 bases fit TRBD2. The clonotype was recovered from a woman younger than 30 in good health. This CDR3 reads CASSSGGGDTDTQYF. DNA of the CDR3: TGCGCCAGCAGCTCAGGCGGGGGGGACACAGATACGCAGTATTTT.